These 5 T cell receptor beta chains came from one sample sequenced in a study of blood T cells in healthy people across ages. The second PCR ran roughly 7 to 11 cycles with a sample-barcoded 5' primer and J-beta primers. TCRdb independently ran MiXCR on the 5' RACE reads; one entry per CDR3 protein. The data show over 1.5 million distinct CDR3 sequences, less than 50% seen once. Sequenced material: blood. These receptors were collected from a woman aged 35 to 49 in good health.

The V call is TRBV7-2, the J call TRBJ2-7, with 7 bases matching TRBD2. The assigned J gene may be wrong: the sequence end matches TRBJ2-4 better. The CDR3 sequence is 16 residues long. The V gene's germline CDR1 is SGHTA and CDR2 FQGNSA. CDR3 sequence (DNA): TGTGCCAGCAGCTTAGGCGTTGGGGGAGGGTCAGACATTCAGTACTTC. The encoded protein is CASSLGVGGGSDIQYF.

V gene TRBV10-3 combines with J gene TRBJ2-7; tentatively, D is TRBD1 (6 bases). Trimming removed 6 bases at V and 1 base at J, with 10 bases between. Per germline, CDR1 ENHRY and CDR2 SYGVKD. This CDR3 contains 13 residues. The CDR3 loop is CAISRQESYEQYF. The CDR3 region has the DNA TGTGCCATCAGCCGACAGGAGTCCTACGAGCAGTACTTC.

The genes are TRBV7-2 and TRBJ2-1; 7 nucleotides line up with TRBD1. The CDR3 sequence is 14 residues long. Trimming at V came to 5 bases and at J to 6 bases, leaving 7 bases not matched to a gene. Germline CDR1 is SGHTA and CDR2 is FQGNSA. Written as DNA, the CDR3 is TGTGCCAGCAGCCCCACCGGGACAGCCAATGAGCAGTTCTTC. It is translated as CASSPTGTANEQFF.

With respect to this clonotype: One end of the junction varies from germline; a read error may be responsible. The V call is TRBV12-3 or TRBV12-4, the J call TRBJ2-3; D gene uncertain. The CDR3 has 11 amino acids. CDR3 sequence: CANSLTDTQYF. The CDR3 nucleotides read TGTGCCAACAGTTTGACAGATACGCAGTATTTT.

This clonotype showed up just a few times. The chain has TRBV25-1 and TRBJ1-2, with 8 nucleotides matching TRBD1. V dropped 0 bases and J dropped 3; count of bases not matched to a gene: 6. Looked up from germline, CDR1 is MGHDK and CDR2 is SYGVNS. The CDR3 has 16 residues. CDR3 in amino acids: CASSEYGTGGDYGYTF. The CDR3 DNA is TGTGCCAGCAGTGAATATGGAACAGGGGGGGACTATGGCTACACCTTC.